This passage covers 20 T cell receptor beta chains from one sample sequenced in a study of blood T cells in healthy people across ages. A J-beta primer mix and a sample-barcoded 5' primer were used in a second PCR of about 7 to 12 cycles. TCRdb used MiXCR to reprocess the 5' RACE reads, holding one entry per CDR3 protein. This table has 1.8 million or so distinct CDR3 sequences, 39% appearing once. The sequenced sample consisted of blood. The receptor source for this set is a human donor in good health.

This sequence joins TRBV12-3 or TRBV12-4 and TRBJ1-5; weak D call: TRBD1 (5 bases). There are 15 residues in the CDR3. Trimming took off 5 bases at V and 6 bases at J, with 17 bases between the two ends. This CDR3 reads CASSLISFGGQPQHF. In DNA, the CDR3 is TGTGCCAGCAGTCTTATTTCGTTCGGGGGTCAGCCCCAGCATTTT.

This rearrangement joins TRBV7-6 to TRBJ1-6; D is unclear. This CDR3 has 15 residues. V shed 1 base and J shed 1 base, with 5 bases lying between them. Germline lookup yields CDR1 SGHVS and CDR2 FNYEAQ. The CDR3 DNA is TGTGCCAGCAGCTTAGGGCAGTCCTATAATTCACCCCTCCACTTT. This codes for CASSLGQSYNSPLHF.

The sample holds a few counts of this clonotype. This CDR3 is CSALVLAGGYYNEQFF. The CDR3 DNA is TGCAGTGCTCTCGTATTAGCGGGGGGATATTACAATGAGCAGTTCTTC. The gene calls are TRBV20-1 and TRBJ2-1, with 10 bases fitting TRBD2. Trimming removed 5 bases from V and 4 bases from J; junction bases left unmatched: 11. Germline assignment: CDR1 DFQATT and CDR2 SNEGSKA (reference sequence). This CDR3 spans 16 amino acids.

The J gene is TRBJ2-5, the V gene TRBV7-9, with 9 bases aligning to TRBD2. The CDR3 is made up of 17 amino acids. Germline V CDR1 and CDR2: SEHNR, FQNEAQ (reference sequence). Trimming removed 5 bases from V and 5 bases from J; junction bases left unmatched: 15. This CDR3 reads CASSPHGLAGPGETQYF. CDR3 in DNA: TGTGCCAGCAGCCCCCATGGGCTAGCGGGGCCGGGGGAGACCCAGTACTTC.

This chain uses TRBV7-3 with TRBJ1-1; D uncertain. Trimming stripped 5 bases from V and 1 base from J, with 8 bases between. The CDR3 is made up of 13 amino acids. CDR1 SGHTA and CDR2 FQGTGA come from the germline V gene. As DNA, the CDR3 is TGTGCCAGCAGCACTCAGGAGAACACTGAAGCTTTCTTT. Protein: CASSTQENTEAFF.

V usage is TRBV5-1 and J usage is TRBJ2-1, with 11 positions matching TRBD2. The V segment lost 0 bases and the J segment 7 bases; nucleotides outside the gene matches: 3. The CDR3 contains 15 residues. CDR1 and CDR2 (germline): SGHRS, YFSETQ. CDR3 coding DNA: TGCGCCAGCAGCTTGGGCCCTAGCGGGGGGAATGAGCAGTTCTTC. Its protein is CASSLGPSGGNEQFF.

This clonotype was counted only a few times. Sequence at one end of the junction differs from germline and may be a read error. In DNA, the CDR3 is TGTAGTGCCCCGTTCGACAGGTACCAAGAGACCCAGTACTTC. It codes for CSAPFDRYQETQYF. The chain uses TRBV20-1 and TRBJ2-5; D is possibly TRBD1 (6 bases). The CDR3 has 14 residues. Per the germline V gene, CDR1 is DFQATT and CDR2 is SNEGSKA (reference sequence).

The genes are TRBV4-2 and TRBJ2-3; tentative D call: TRBD1 (5 bases). The CDR3 loop spans 17 amino acids. Germline V gene sequence: CDR1 LGHNA, CDR2 YNFKEQ. V lost 11 bases to trimming and J lost 5 bases, with 29 bases between them. CDR3 region: CAGSQGVSRVFGDTQYF. In nucleotides, the CDR3 is TGTGCCGGTAGCCAAGGAGTCTCCAGGGTGTTTGGAGATACGCAGTATTTT.

This chain connects TRBV20-1 to TRBJ1-4; 8 bases line up with TRBD1. The CDR3 is 15 residues long. Germline assignment: CDR1 DFQATT and CDR2 SNEGSKA (reference sequence). With V trimmed by 1 base and J by 1 base, 2 bases remained unmatched. CDR3 loop: CSARVQGETNEKLFF. CDR3 DNA: TGCAGTGCTAGAGTACAGGGGGAAACTAATGAAAAACTGTTTTTT.

The chain carries TRBV5-1 and TRBJ2-1; D is possibly TRBD2 (7 bases). Looked up from germline, CDR1 is SGHRS and CDR2 is YFSETQ. Trimming took off 0 bases at V and 10 bases at J, with 17 bases between the two ends. This CDR3 comprises 15 residues. The CDR3 DNA sequence: TGCGCCAGCAGCTTGGCGGTAAACAGGGAGGGAGAGCAGTTCTTC. It codes for CASSLAVNREGEQFF.

The J gene is TRBJ2-7, the V gene TRBV4-2, with D tentatively TRBD1 (5 bases). The CDR3 is 13 amino acids. Germline CDR1 LGHNA, CDR2 YNFKEQ. Between the trimmed V and J ends, which lost 8 bases and 2 bases, there was a span of 13 bases. The chain's CDR3 is CASGQGLAYEQYF. CDR3 DNA: TGTGCCAGCGGGCAGGGCCTAGCCTACGAGCAGTACTTC.

The chain recombines TRBV7-2 with TRBJ2-5; a weak D match, TRBD1 (5 bases). The V and J ends lost 0 bases and 2 bases respectively, with 10 bases between them. This CDR3 contains 15 residues. Germline-derived CDR1 and CDR2 are SGHTA and FQGNSA. The DNA of the CDR3 is TGTGCCAGCAGCTTAGCTAGACAGATACAAGAGACCCAGTACTTC. Its translation is CASSLARQIQETQYF. The whole variable domain, filled in from reference TRBV7-2 and TRBJ2-5, reads GAGVSQSPSNKVTEKGKDVELRCDPISGHTALYWYRQSLGQGLEFLIYFQGNSAPDKSGLPSDRFSAERTGGSVSTLTIQRTQQEDSAVYLCASSLARQIQETQYFGPGTRLLVL.

J is TRBJ2-4 and V is TRBV2; maybe TRBD2 (5 bases). The J call may be in error: the DNA end matches TRBJ2-7 better. This CDR3 has 14 amino acids. The germline V gene encodes CDR1 SNHLY and CDR2 FYNNEI. CDR3 sequence reads: CASKEGRPSYEQYF. In DNA, the CDR3 is TGTGCCAGCAAAGAGGGCAGGCCCTCCTACGAGCAGTACTTC.

The rearrangement joins TRBV7-2 to TRBJ2-7; D is unclear. Germline values: CDR1 SGHTA, CDR2 FQGNSA. This CDR3 contains 15 residues. Trimming shortened V by 1 base and J by 0 bases, and 10 bases separated the two germline ends. The CDR3 DNA follows: TGTGCCAGCAGCTTAGAAGGGCCGTTCTCCTACGAGCAGTACTTC. Protein product: CASSLEGPFSYEQYF.

This clonotype has just a few counts. The genes are TRBV6-4 and TRBJ2-3; D is unresolved. Germline assignment: CDR1 MRHNA and CDR2 SNTAGT. This CDR3 has 16 residues. The V end was cut by 0 bases, the J end by 0 bases, with 10 bases between. The chain's CDR3 is CASSDSSGPSTDTQYF. Here the CDR3 DNA reads TGTGCCAGCAGTGACTCGAGTGGGCCTAGCACAGATACGCAGTATTTT.

The chain is built from TRBV12-3 or TRBV12-4 and TRBJ2-1; D possibly matches TRBD1 or TRBD2 (5 bases each). CDR3 length: 12 amino acids. The V end lost 3 bases, the J end lost 15 bases, and 15 bases lay between the germline ends. CDR3 region: CASSFSGRIRFF. CDR3 DNA sequence: TGTGCCAGCAGTTTCTCGGGGCGGATTCGGTTCTTC.

This clonotype occurred a few times. The J gene is TRBJ2-5, the V gene TRBV10-3; 12 bases are shared with TRBD1. The closer fit of TRBJ2-7 to the DNA end suggests the J call may be wrong. The CDR3 runs to 13 residues. CDR1 is ENHRY, CDR2 SYGVKD, per germline. CDR3 coding DNA: TGTGCCATCAGGGGGACAGGGGGCGGCGAGCAGTACTTC. Translating it yields CAIRGTGGGEQYF.

Note on this clonotype: The junction differs from germline at one of its ends, possibly a read error. This sequence joins TRBV4-3 and TRBJ2-7; 7 nucleotides agree with TRBD2. The CDR3 sequence is 16 residues long. CDR1 and CDR2 from the germline V gene are LGHNA and YSLEER. This CDR3 is CASSQEVSGDIYEQYF. CDR3 in DNA: TGCGCCAGCAGCCAAGAAGTGAGCGGGGATATCTACGAACAGTACTTC.

The chain links TRBV29-1 to TRBJ2-5; the match to TRBD2 covers 8 bases. With V trimmed by 3 bases and J by 3 bases, 6 bases remained unmatched. CDR3 length equals 14 residues. Per germline, CDR1 SQVTM and CDR2 ANQGSEA. DNA of the CDR3: TGCAGCGTTGATAGCGGGGAGGGGGAAGAGACCCAGTACTTC. Translated, it gives CSVDSGEGEETQYF.

The chain carries TRBV7-8 and TRBJ1-1, with D hard to call. Between the trimmed V and J ends, which lost 2 bases and 3 bases, there was a span of 13 bases. Looked up from germline, CDR1 is SGHVS and CDR2 is FQNEAQ. CDR3 length: 15 residues. The CDR3 sequence: CASSLLGGSHTEAFF. The CDR3 coding sequence is TGTGCCAGCAGCTTACTAGGAGGGTCTCACACTGAAGCTTTCTTT.